This T cell receptor (beta chain) is drawn from a study of blood T cell repertoires in COVID-19. Overall study: Samples of COVID-19 (acute and convalescent) were obtained from the United States, Italy and Spain.

Per the original data handling: Researchers report that nucleated cell counts were estimated from reference gene primer amplification. The table came from immunoSEQ multiplex PCR; TCRdb's copy has only in-frame clones and leaves some out. The V and J calls and clone size were taken over from that table, and D and trimming were inferred from the DNA. Of approximately 300,000 clones listed, approximately 90% are singletons. The ends lost 5 bases at V and 0 bases at J; junction bases unmatched: 11. This CDR3 comprises 17 residues. Germline loops: CDR1 SEHNR, CDR2 FQNEAQ (reference sequence). The sequenced sample consisted of peripheral blood. V and J are TRBV7-9 and TRBJ2-5; 8 nucleotides align to TRBD2. This receptor was obtained from a woman in her forties with acute or convalescent COVID-19. This CDR3 is CASSPRAGGLYQETQYF. The CDR3 DNA sequence: TGTGCCAGCAGCCCCCGGGCGGGGGGTCTGTACCAAGAGACCCAGTACTTC.